The sequence of this T cell receptor beta chain was determined in a study of cytotoxic CD8 clonotypes in ibrutinib-treated CLL. Profiled with immunoSEQ multiplex PCR; TCRdb holds only in-frame clones, not every one. The sample holds about 97,000 clones, more than 70% seen once. Germline V CDR1 and CDR2: LGHNA, YNFKEQ. CDR3 length: 16 amino acids. V was pared by 0 bases and J by 1 base, with 1 base of the junction left unmatched. This chain links TRBV4-2 with TRBJ2-2; TRBD2 agrees at 8 bases. This sample comprised PBMCs, obtained after 24 months of ibrutinib treatment. The receptor was derived from a human donor with chronic lymphocytic leukemia. CDR3 nucleotide sequence: TGTGCCAGCAGCCAAGAACTAGCGGAGAACACCGGGGAGCTGTTTTTT. Translation: CASSQELAENTGELFF.